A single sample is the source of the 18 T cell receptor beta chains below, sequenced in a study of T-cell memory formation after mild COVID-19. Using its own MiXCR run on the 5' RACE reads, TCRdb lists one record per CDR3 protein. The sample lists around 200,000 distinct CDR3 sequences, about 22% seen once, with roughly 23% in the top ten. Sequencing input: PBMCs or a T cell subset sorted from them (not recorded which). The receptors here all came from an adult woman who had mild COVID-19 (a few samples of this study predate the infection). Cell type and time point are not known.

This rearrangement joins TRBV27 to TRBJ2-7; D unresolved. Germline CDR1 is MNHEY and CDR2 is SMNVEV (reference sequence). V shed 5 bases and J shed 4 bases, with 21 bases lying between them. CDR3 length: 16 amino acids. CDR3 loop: CASSASLGGIGYEQYF. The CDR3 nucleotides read TGTGCCAGCAGTGCGTCACTTGGCGGTATTGGGTACGAGCAGTACTTC.

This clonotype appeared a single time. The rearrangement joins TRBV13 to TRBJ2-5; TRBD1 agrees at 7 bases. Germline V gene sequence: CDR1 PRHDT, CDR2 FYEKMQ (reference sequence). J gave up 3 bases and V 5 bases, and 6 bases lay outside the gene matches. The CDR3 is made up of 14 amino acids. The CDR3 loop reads CASSPQTGKETQYF. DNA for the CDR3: TGTGCCAGCAGCCCTCAGACAGGGAAAGAGACCCAGTACTTC.

CDR3 region: CASSVEAGPYNEQFF. Here the CDR3 DNA reads TGTGCCAGCAGCGTAGAAGCGGGCCCCTACAATGAGCAGTTCTTC. This sequence joins TRBV9 and TRBJ2-1, with a possible D match to TRBD2 (6 bases). Germline V gene sequence: CDR1 SGDLS, CDR2 YYNGEE. The CDR3 consists of 15 residues. V was shortened by 0 bases and J by 2 bases, with 9 bases between the two germline ends.

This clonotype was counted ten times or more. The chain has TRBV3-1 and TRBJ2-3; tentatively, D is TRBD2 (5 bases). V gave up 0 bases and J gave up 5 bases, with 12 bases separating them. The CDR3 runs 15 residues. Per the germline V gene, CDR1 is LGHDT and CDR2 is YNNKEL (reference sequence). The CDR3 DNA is TGTGCCAGCAGCCAAGATTTTGGACTTCAAGATACGCAGTATTTT. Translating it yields CASSQDFGLQDTQYF.

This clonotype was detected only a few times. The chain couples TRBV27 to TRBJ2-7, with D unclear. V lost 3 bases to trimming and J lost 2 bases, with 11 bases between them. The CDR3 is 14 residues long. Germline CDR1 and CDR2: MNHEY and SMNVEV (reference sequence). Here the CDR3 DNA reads TGTGCCAGCAGTTTTTCGGACCCGCCCTACGAGCAGTACTTC. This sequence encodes CASSFSDPPYEQYF.

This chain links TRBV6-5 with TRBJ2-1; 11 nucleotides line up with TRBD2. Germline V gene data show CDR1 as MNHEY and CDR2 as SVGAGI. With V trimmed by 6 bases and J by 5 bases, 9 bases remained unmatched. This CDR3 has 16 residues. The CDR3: CASSHHPGLADNEQFF. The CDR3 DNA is TGTGCCAGCAGCCACCATCCGGGACTAGCGGACAATGAGCAGTTCTTC.

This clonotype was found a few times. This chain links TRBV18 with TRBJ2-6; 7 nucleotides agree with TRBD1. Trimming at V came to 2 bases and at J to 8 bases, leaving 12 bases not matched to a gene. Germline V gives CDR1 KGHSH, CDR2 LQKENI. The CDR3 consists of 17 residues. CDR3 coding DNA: TGTGCCAGCTCACCAACACCCGGGACAGAGGGAACCAACGTCCTGACTTTC. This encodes CASSPTPGTEGTNVLTF.

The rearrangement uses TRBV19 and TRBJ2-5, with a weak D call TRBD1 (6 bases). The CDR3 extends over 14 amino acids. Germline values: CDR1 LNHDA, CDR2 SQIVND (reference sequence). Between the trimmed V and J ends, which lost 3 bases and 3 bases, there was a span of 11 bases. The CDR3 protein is CASSMLGAEETQYF. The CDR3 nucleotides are TGTGCCAGTAGTATGTTGGGGGCGGAAGAGACCCAGTACTTC.

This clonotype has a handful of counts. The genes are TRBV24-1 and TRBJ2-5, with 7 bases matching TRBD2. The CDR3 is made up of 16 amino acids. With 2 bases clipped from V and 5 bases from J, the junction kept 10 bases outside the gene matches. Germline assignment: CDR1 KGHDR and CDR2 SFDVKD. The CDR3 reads CATSDWNAGALETQYF. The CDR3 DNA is TGTGCCACCAGTGATTGGAACGCGGGAGCGCTGGAGACCCAGTACTTC.

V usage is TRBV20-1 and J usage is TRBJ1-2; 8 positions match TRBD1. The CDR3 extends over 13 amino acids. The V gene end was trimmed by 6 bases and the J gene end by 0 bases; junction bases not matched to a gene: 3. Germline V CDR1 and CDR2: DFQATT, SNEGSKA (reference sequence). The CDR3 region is CSALDRANYGYTF. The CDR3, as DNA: TGCAGTGCATTGGACAGGGCTAACTATGGCTACACCTTC.

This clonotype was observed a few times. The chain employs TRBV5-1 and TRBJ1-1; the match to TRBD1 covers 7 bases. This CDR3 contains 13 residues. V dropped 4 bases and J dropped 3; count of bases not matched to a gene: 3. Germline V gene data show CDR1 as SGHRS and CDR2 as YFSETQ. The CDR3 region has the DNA TGCGCCAGCAGCAAGGGGGCCGACACTGAAGCTTTCTTT. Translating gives CASSKGADTEAFF.

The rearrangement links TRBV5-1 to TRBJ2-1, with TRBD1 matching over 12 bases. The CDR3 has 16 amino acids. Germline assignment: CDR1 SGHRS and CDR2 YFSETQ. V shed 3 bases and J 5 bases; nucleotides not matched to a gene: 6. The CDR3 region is CASSSGQGADHNEQFF. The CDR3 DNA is TGCGCCAGCAGCTCGGGACAGGGGGCTGATCACAATGAGCAGTTCTTC.

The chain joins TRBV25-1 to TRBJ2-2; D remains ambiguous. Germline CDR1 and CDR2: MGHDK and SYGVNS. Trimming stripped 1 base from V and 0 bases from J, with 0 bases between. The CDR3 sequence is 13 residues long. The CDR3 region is CASSESNTGELFF. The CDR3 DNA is TGTGCCAGCAGTGAATCGAACACCGGGGAGCTGTTTTTT.

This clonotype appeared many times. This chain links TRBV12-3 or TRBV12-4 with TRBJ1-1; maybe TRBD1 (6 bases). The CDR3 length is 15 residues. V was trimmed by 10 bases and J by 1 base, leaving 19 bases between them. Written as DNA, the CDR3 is TGTGCCATCACGGGGGGGCGGATCAAGAACACTGAAGCTTTCTTT. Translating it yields CAITGGRIKNTEAFF.

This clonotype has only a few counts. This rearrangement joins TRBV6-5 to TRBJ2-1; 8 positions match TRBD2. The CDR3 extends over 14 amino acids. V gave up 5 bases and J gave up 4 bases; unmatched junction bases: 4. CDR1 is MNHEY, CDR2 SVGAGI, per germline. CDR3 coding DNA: TGTGCCAGCAGTGGACTAGCTGAGTACAATGAGCAGTTCTTC. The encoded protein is CASSGLAEYNEQFF.

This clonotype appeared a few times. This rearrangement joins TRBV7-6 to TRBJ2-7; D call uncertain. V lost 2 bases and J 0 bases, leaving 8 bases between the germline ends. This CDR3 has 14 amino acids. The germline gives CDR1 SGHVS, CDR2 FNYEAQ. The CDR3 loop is CASSLWADSYEQYF. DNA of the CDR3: TGTGCCAGCAGCTTATGGGCCGACTCCTACGAGCAGTACTTC.

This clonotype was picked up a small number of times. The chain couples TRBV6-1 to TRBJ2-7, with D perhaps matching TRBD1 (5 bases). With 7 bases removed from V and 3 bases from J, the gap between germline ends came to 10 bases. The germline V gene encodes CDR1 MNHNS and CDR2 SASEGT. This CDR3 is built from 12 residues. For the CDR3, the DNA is TGTGCCAGCACCCCAGGGTACTACGAGCAGTACTTC. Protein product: CASTPGYYEQYF.

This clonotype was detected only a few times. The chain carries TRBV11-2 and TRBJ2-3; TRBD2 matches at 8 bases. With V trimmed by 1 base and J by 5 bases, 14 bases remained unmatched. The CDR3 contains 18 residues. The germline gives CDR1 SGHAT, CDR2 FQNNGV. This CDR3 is CASSLGRFGQRELDTQYF. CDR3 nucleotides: TGTGCCAGCAGCTTAGGGCGCTTTGGCCAGCGGGAGTTAGATACGCAGTATTTT.